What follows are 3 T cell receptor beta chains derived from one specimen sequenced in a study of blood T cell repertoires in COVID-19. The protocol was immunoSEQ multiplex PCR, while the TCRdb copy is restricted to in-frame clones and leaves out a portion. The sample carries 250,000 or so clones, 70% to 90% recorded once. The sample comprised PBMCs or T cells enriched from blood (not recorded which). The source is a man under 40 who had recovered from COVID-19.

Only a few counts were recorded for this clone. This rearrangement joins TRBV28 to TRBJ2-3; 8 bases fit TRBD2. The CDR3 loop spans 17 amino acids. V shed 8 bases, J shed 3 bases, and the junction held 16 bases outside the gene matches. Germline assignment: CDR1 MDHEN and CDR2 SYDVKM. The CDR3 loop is CASALRSGGRTTDTQYF. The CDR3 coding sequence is TGTGCCAGCGCCCTTAGGAGTGGCGGGAGGACAACAGATACGCAGTATTTT.

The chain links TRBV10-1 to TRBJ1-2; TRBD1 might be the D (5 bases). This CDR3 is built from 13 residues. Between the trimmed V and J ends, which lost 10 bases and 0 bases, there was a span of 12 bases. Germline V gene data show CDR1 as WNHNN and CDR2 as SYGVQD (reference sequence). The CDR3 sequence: CATAPGTNYGYTF. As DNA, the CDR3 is TGCGCCACCGCCCCAGGGACTAACTATGGCTACACCTTC.

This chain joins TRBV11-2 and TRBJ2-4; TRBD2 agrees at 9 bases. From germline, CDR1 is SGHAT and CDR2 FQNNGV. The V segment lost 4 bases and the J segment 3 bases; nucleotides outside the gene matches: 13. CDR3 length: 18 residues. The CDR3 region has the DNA TGTGCCAGCAGCTCAGATGGGGGAGCGGGAGGAGGCAAAAACATTCAGTACTTC. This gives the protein CASSSDGGAGGGKNIQYF.